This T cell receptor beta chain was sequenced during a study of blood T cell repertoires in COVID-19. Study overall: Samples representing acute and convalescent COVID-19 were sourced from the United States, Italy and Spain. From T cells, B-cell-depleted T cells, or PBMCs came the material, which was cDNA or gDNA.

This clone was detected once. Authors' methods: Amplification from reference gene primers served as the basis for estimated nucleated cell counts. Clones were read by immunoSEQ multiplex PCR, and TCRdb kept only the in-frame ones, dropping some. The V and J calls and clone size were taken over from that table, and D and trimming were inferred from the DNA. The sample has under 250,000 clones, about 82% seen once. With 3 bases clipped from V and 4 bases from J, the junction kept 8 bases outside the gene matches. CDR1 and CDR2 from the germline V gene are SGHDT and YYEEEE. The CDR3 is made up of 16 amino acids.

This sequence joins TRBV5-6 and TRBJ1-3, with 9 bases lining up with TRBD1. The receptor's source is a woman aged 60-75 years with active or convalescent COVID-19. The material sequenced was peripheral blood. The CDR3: CASSWTGVQVGNTIYF. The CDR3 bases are TGTGCCAGCAGCTGGACAGGGGTTCAAGTAGGAAACACCATATATTTT.